This entry concerns a single T cell receptor (beta chain). Its specificity is not known. Adult Caucasians living in Nashville, Tennessee made up all of the donors. The record originates from a study of shared clonotypes between healthy human individuals. The wider study: CD4 naive cells filled three plates per donor, CD4 memory three, CD8 naive two and CD8 memory one.

The study's findings and limits: Rarefaction gave evidence that sorted-subset sequencing remained incomplete despite large depth. Sequencing depth was predicted to influence how clonotypes are shared among donors.

TCRdb keeps only in-frame clones here, not all; method: immunoSEQ multiplex PCR. The table has over a million clones, approximately 78% seen once. J gave up 4 bases and V 3 bases, and 8 bases lay outside the gene matches. The germline CDR1 and CDR2 sequences are SGHRS and YFSETQ. This CDR3 is built from 16 residues. The chain joins TRBV5-1 to TRBJ2-1; the match to TRBD2 covers 9 bases. Sequencing was performed on memory CD4+ T cells from PBMCs. Sample subset: CD45RA-negative fraction. The clonotype originates from a man between 18 and 29 years old in good health. Some clones in this sample may be carry-over from other donors' samples. The CDR3 DNA sequence: TGCGCCAGCAGCTCAATCTTAGCGGGAGAGTACAATGAGCAGTTCTTC. It yields the protein CASSSILAGEYNEQFF.